This T cell receptor beta chain was captured in a study of regulatory T cells in long-lasting Graves disease. As concerns this clonotype: The antigen remains unidentified.

Study-level findings and limits: A greater number of public clonotypes (approximately 2,500) was shared by persistent patients than by new patients (roughly 880).

From germline, CDR1 is SNHLY and CDR2 FYNNEI. The CDR3 length is 14 residues. The J segment lost 15 bases and the V segment lost 6 bases, leaving 11 bases of the junction unmatched. The authors built TCR beta libraries using iRepertoire HTBI primers and Arm-PCR of CDR3 regions. MiXCR, applied by TCRdb to the multiplex PCR reads, yields one record per CDR3 protein. The sample yields 250,000 or so distinct CDR3 sequences, 20% to 25% seen once. The time point was: newly diagnosed GD, antithyroid drugs for less than 3 months. RNA from PBMCs was the source of the TCR library. Per American Thyroid Association guidelines, Graves' disease was diagnosed.

The chain couples TRBV2 to TRBJ2-1; 13 bases map to TRBD2. The sequences come from peripheral blood mononuclear cells (PBMCs), collected at new diagnosis, from a patient treated with antithyroid drugs. The sequence was obtained from a female donor with Graves disease. CDR3: CASSAGTSGADRFF. The CDR3, as DNA: TGTGCCAGCAGCGCTGGGACTAGCGGGGCGGATCGGTTCTTC. Supplemented by reference TRBV2 and TRBJ2-1, the full variable domain reads EPEVTQTPSHQVTQMGQEVILRCVPISNHLYFYWYRQILGQKVEFLVSFYNNEISEKSEIFDDQFSVERPDGSNFTLKIRSTKLEDSAMYFCASSAGTSGADRFFGPGTRLTVL.